The present TCR beta chain was sequenced within a study of cytomegalovirus exposure and HLA in healthy donors. General study results and limits: CMV antigen specificity of a few CMV-associated chains was confirmed in vitro.

Method: immunoSEQ multiplex PCR; TCRdb's copy keeps in-frame clones and lacks some. Of 150,000 to 200,000 clones detected, about 85% appear once; the ten largest clones hold 15% to 20%. A remark on this clone: The antigen is unknown.

Germline V gene lookup returns CDR1 SGHNT and CDR2 YENEEA. The CDR3 has 15 amino acids. Trimming removed 4 bases at V and 8 bases at J, with 20 bases between. V and J are TRBV11-3 and TRBJ1-2; D possibly corresponds to TRBD1 (6 bases). This receptor was obtained from a man in his late teens or twenties in good health and CMV-seropositive. Sequencing was carried out using PBMCs. DNA for the CDR3: TGTGCCAGCAGCTCCAATCCACAGGGCCCAAACGGCTACACCTTC. Encoded protein: CASSSNPQGPNGYTF.